What follows are 20 T cell receptor beta chains derived from one specimen sequenced in a study of regulatory T cells in long-lasting Graves disease (dated by TCRdb to the early 2020s). The library came from multiplex PCR. For sequencing, an Illumina HiSeq 4000 was employed. TCR beta libraries were built with iRepertoire HTBI primers and Arm-PCR amplification of CDR3 regions. Clones were called with MiXCR by TCRdb after fastp trimmed the public reads at Q25, and only in-frame beta chains were retained. When rows share a CDR3 protein, they turn into one entry using the most common DNA and genes. The sample table lists around 430,000 distinct CDR3 sequences, approximately 23% of them with a count of one. About 12% of the sample is taken by the ten largest. Explained via the paper, the time point label denotes: persistent/refractory GD, antithyroid drugs over 5 years with positive TRAb. For both TCR sequencing and RNA sequencing, RNA was extracted from PBMCs in TRIzol.

The sequences come from peripheral blood mononuclear cells (PBMCs), collected when the disease was refractory, from a patient treated with antithyroid drugs. All receptors come from a female donor with Graves disease.

This clonotype was observed many times. The rearrangement joins TRBV20-1 to TRBJ2-5, with 9 bases aligning to TRBD1. V lost 6 bases, J lost 5 bases, and 10 bases stayed unmatched. CDR1 and CDR2 from the germline V gene are DFQATT and SNEGSKA (reference sequence). The CDR3 loop spans 14 amino acids. The CDR3 spells CSAAPGQGWETQYF. In nucleotides, the CDR3 is TGCAGTGCCGCCCCGGGACAGGGTTGGGAGACCCAGTACTTC.

This clonotype came up a few times. The missing conserved phenylalanine or tryptophan at the end of this CDR3 makes a read error likely. This rearrangement joins TRBV28 to TRBJ2-3; D gene uncertain. The CDR3 has 13 amino acids. The germline V and J ends were trimmed by 7 bases and 7 bases, with 15 bases remaining between them. The germline gives CDR1 MDHEN, CDR2 SYDVKM. The CDR3 region has the DNA TGTGCCAGCACCTCCCCCGCGGTCAATACGCAGTATCTT. This encodes CASTSPAVNTQYL.

The table lists this clonotype with a few counts. The chain has TRBV20-1 and TRBJ1-4; 7 positions agree with TRBD1. Trimming cost V 4 bases and J 6 bases; bases outside gene matches: 5. The CDR3 contains 13 residues. CDR1 is DFQATT and CDR2 is SNEGSKA in the germline V gene (reference sequence). The CDR3 sequence: CSATGTVDEKLFF. The CDR3 bases are TGCAGTGCTACCGGGACAGTCGATGAAAAACTGTTTTTT.

This clonotype turned up a few times. The chain recombines TRBV29-1 with TRBJ2-7; 8 positions match TRBD1. CDR3 size: 13 residues. Per the germline V gene, CDR1 is SQVTM and CDR2 is ANQGSEA. The V and J ends lost 4 bases and 3 bases, in that order; junction bases with no gene match: 5. CDR3 amino acids: CSVGGTGFYEQYF. The CDR3 DNA is TGCAGCGTTGGGGGGACAGGCTTCTACGAGCAGTACTTC.

This chain joins TRBV13 and TRBJ2-4, with D perhaps matching TRBD1 or TRBD2 (8 bases each). Germline assignment: CDR1 PRHDT and CDR2 FYEKMQ (reference sequence). V was trimmed by 5 bases and J by 1 base, leaving 30 bases between them. CDR3 length: 21 amino acids. CDR3 nucleotides: TGTGCCAGCAGCCCCCGGGGGGGGGGACAGGCGACCGGGAGGGCCAAAAACATTCAGTACTTC. This translates into CASSPRGGGQATGRAKNIQYF.

This clonotype was counted a few times. The chain is built from TRBV29-1 and TRBJ1-1, with 8 nucleotides matching TRBD1. The germline gives CDR1 SQVTM, CDR2 ANQGSEA. This CDR3 is built from 13 residues. The V gene end was trimmed by 6 bases and the J gene end by 5 bases; junction bases not matched to a gene: 8. CDR3 amino acids: CSVEGQAGTEAFF. DNA of the CDR3: TGCAGCGTAGAGGGACAGGCAGGGACTGAAGCTTTCTTT.

Many counts were recorded for this clonotype. The gene calls are TRBV28 and TRBJ1-5, with a tentative D call TRBD1 (5 bases). The CDR3 contains 15 residues. Germline V gene lookup returns CDR1 MDHEN and CDR2 SYDVKM. V lost 2 bases and J 4 bases, leaving 12 bases between the germline ends. The DNA of the CDR3 is TGTGCCAGCAGTTTAAGAGGGACGGTGAATCAGCCCCAGCATTTT. As protein: CASSLRGTVNQPQHF.

This clonotype was counted between two and nine times. V usage is TRBV3-2 and J usage is TRBJ2-5; TRBD2, the D gene given by the table, was not confirmed from the DNA. TRBV3-2 is classified as a pseudogene. This CDR3 is built from 15 residues. The CDR3 DNA reads TGTGCCAGCAGCCAAGGCACGACTAAACAAGAGACCCAGTACTTC. This translates into CASSQGTTKQETQYF.

The rearrangement joins TRBV9 to TRBJ1-1; 9 bases fit TRBD1. Germline lookup yields CDR1 SGDLS and CDR2 YYNGEE. With V trimmed by 0 bases and J by 7 bases, 13 bases remained unmatched. The CDR3 is 17 amino acids. The CDR3 region has the DNA TGTGCCAGCAGCGTAGCCCCTCCCGGGACAGGGACGATTGAAGCTTTCTTT. Its translation: CASSVAPPGTGTIEAFF.

This clonotype occurred many times. The chain couples TRBV7-2 to TRBJ1-1, with 7 bases fitting TRBD1. The CDR3 extends over 15 amino acids. Per germline, CDR1 SGHTA and CDR2 FQGNSA. V was pared by 4 bases and J by 4 bases, with 9 bases of the junction left unmatched. CDR3 sequence reads: CASSSTGTVGTEAFF. Written as DNA, the CDR3 is TGTGCCAGCAGCTCCACCGGGACAGTGGGCACTGAAGCTTTCTTT.

This clonotype appeared many times. The CDR3, as DNA: TGTGCCTGGAGTGTCGTTAACTATGGCTACACCTTC. Its protein is CAWSVVNYGYTF. The chain couples TRBV30 to TRBJ1-2, with no clear D. The V end lost 0 bases, the J end lost 1 base, and 3 bases lay between the germline ends. Germline V gives CDR1 GTSNPN, CDR2 SVGIG (reference sequence). CDR3 length: 12 residues.

V gene TRBV2 combines with J gene TRBJ2-1, with 8 positions matching TRBD1. CDR3 length: 13 residues. Losses at the gene ends were 6 bases for V and 10 bases for J; bases not matched to a gene: 8. Germline V gives CDR1 SNHLY, CDR2 FYNNEI. CDR3 nucleotide sequence: TGTGCCAGCAGGGTGGGACAGGCGAGAGAGCAGTTCTTC. It translates to CASRVGQAREQFF.

The chain joins TRBV20-1 to TRBJ2-7; D is possibly TRBD1 (5 bases). Germline V gene data show CDR1 as DFQATT and CDR2 as SNEGSKA (reference sequence). Trimming stripped 6 bases from V and 2 bases from J, with 14 bases between. CDR3 length equals 13 residues. The CDR3 DNA is TGCAGTGCCCCGACCTCGGACACCTACGAGCAGTACTTC. It is translated as CSAPTSDTYEQYF.

Turning to this clonotype: A clone one base away is much larger, so this may be a read error. The rearrangement uses TRBV28 and TRBJ1-1, with a tentative D call TRBD1 (5 bases). V dropped 5 bases and J dropped 5 bases, with 12 bases sitting between them. CDR3 length: 13 residues. Per germline, CDR1 MDHEN and CDR2 SYDVKM. CDR3 sequence reads: CASSVNGGTEAFF. The CDR3, as DNA: TGTGCCAGCAGTGTGAACGGGGGAACTGAAGCTTTCTTT.

CDR3 DNA sequence: TGTGCCTGGAGGAGGGACAACCAGAACACTGAAGCTTTCTTT. Protein: CAWRRDNQNTEAFF. The chain joins TRBV30 to TRBJ1-1; a possible D gene is TRBD1 (6 bases). Germline V gene sequence: CDR1 GTSNPN, CDR2 SVGIG (reference sequence). The CDR3 length is 14 residues. V lost 3 bases, J lost 1 base, and 12 bases lay in between.

The chain's CDR3 is CASSVQGTEETQYF. CDR3 in DNA: TGCGCCAGCAGCGTACAGGGGACGGAAGAGACCCAGTACTTC. The chain is built from TRBV5-1 and TRBJ2-5; the match to TRBD1 covers 7 bases. Losses at the gene ends were 4 bases for V and 3 bases for J; bases not matched to a gene: 6. This CDR3 has 14 amino acids. CDR1 is SGHRS and CDR2 is YFSETQ in the germline V gene. The full variable domain, completed using reference TRBV5-1 and TRBJ2-5, is KAGVTQTPRYLIKTRGQQVTLSCSPISGHRSVSWYQQTPGQGLQFLFEYFSETQRNKGNFPGRFSGRQFSNSRSEMNVSTLELGDSALYLCASSVQGTEETQYFGPGTRLLVL.

This clonotype has a count of ten or more. This rearrangement joins TRBV29-1 to TRBJ2-5, with 9 bases that match TRBD2. Trimming cost V 6 bases and J 5 bases; bases outside gene matches: 4. The CDR3 length is 12 residues. Germline V gives CDR1 SQVTM, CDR2 ANQGSEA. CDR3 in amino acids: CSVDTSGETQYF. The CDR3 DNA follows: TGCAGCGTGGACACTAGCGGGGAGACCCAGTACTTC.

This clonotype was counted only a few times. The rearrangement uses TRBV6-5 and TRBJ1-6, with TRBD1 matching 8 bases. V trimming: 4 bases; J trimming: 0 bases; junction bases outside the gene matches: 8. The germline CDR1 and CDR2 sequences are MNHEY and SVGAGI. The CDR3 runs to 18 residues. CDR3 in DNA: TGTGCCAGCAGTTCACCTCGGGACAGGAGCTCCTATAATTCACCCCTCCACTTT. Its protein is CASSSPRDRSSYNSPLHF.

V and J are TRBV7-2 and TRBJ2-7; D uncertain. The CDR3 is made up of 13 amino acids. V lost 3 bases and J lost 6, with 12 bases in between. The V gene's germline CDR1 is SGHTA and CDR2 FQGNSA. In DNA, the CDR3 is TGTGCCAGCAGCTTTAAATTTGGGGTCGAGCAGTACTTC. Translating gives CASSFKFGVEQYF.

The chain recombines TRBV29-1 with TRBJ1-2; D gene uncertain. The germline V gene has CDR1 SQVTM and CDR2 ANQGSEA. This CDR3 is 12 amino acids long. Trimming pared 4 bases from V and 8 bases from J, leaving 14 bases between. The CDR3 bases are TGCAGCGTTGCCCTGGGGATTTGGGGCTACACCTTC. Amino acids: CSVALGIWGYTF.